One and the same sample provided the 3 T cell receptor beta chains below, sequenced in a study of T cell clonality in common variable immunodeficiency. The repertoire was sequenced with immunoSEQ multiplex PCR; TCRdb's copy has only in-frame clones and lacks some. Recorded here are about 42,000 clones, none singletons. Sequencing was performed on peripheral blood mononuclear cells. These receptors all stem from a person aged 18-69 years in good health.

In regard to this clone: The read stops 3 residues short of the end of the CDR3; the missing end is completed from the germline J gene. The chain employs TRBV20-1 and TRBJ1-2; TRBD1 matches at 8 bases. CDR1 and CDR2 (germline): DFQATT, SNEGSKA (reference sequence). After removal of 5 bases from V and 4 bases from J, the junction contained 6 bases not matched to a gene. The CDR3 has 13 amino acids. The CDR3 DNA, read in part, is TGCAGTGCTCCAGGGGGCGTAGGCTATGGC. Its translation: CSAPGGVGYG. The full CDR3 reads CSAPGGVGYGYTF.

This clone showed up many times. Partial CDR3 DNA: TGTGCCAGCAGTGAAGCCCCACAGGGAGTATCTGGGGCCAACGTC. Translated: CASSEAPQGVSGANV. The full CDR3 sequence reads CASSEAPQGVSGANVLTF. The rearrangement joins TRBV2 to TRBJ2-6; possibly TRBD1 for D (6 bases). The read comes to an end 3 residues before the CDR3 does, leaving the germline J gene to fill in the end. The CDR3 totals 18 residues. Germline V gene data show CDR1 as SNHLY and CDR2 as FYNNEI. The germline V and J ends were trimmed by 0 bases and 1 base, with 13 bases remaining between them.

This clone was picked up many times. The read comes to an end 3 residues before the CDR3 does, leaving the germline J gene to fill in the end. This sample includes further DNA sequences coding for the same CDR3. The chain employs TRBV13 and TRBJ1-6, with 7 bases fitting TRBD1. The CDR3 runs to 15 residues. CDR1 and CDR2 from the germline V gene are PRHDT and FYEKMQ (reference sequence). V was pared by 4 bases and J by 5 bases, with 5 bases of the junction left unmatched. The CDR3 protein is CASSSDRVDNSPLHF. CDR3 DNA (partial): TGTGCCAGCAGCTCTGACAGGGTAGATAATTCACCC.